Below, 14 T cell receptor beta chains from the same sample are listed, as sequenced in a study of blood T cell repertoires in COVID-19. Libraries were prepared by immunoSEQ multiplex PCR; TCRdb keeps only in-frame clonotypes and omits some of them. The sample shows 110,000 to 150,000 clones, 80% of them seen only once. The sample was peripheral blood. The receptors stem from a man between 65 and 85 years old who had recovered from COVID-19.

The rearrangement joins TRBV2 to TRBJ2-7; TRBD2 aligns across 9 bases. V gave up 4 bases and J gave up 4 bases; unmatched junction bases: 8. There are 15 residues in the CDR3. The germline gives CDR1 SNHLY, CDR2 FYNNEI. The CDR3 sequence is CASSAALGLAYEQYF. The CDR3, as DNA: TGTGCCAGCAGTGCCGCACTAGGACTAGCGTACGAGCAGTACTTC.

This chain connects TRBV5-4 to TRBJ1-1, with 9 bases identical to TRBD1. J was trimmed by 4 bases and V by 3 bases; bases with no gene match: 7. The CDR3 is 15 amino acids. CDR1 and CDR2 (germline): SGHNT, YYREEE (reference sequence). The CDR3 sequence: CASSSGTGLTTEAFF. The DNA of the CDR3 is TGTGCCAGCAGCTCCGGGACAGGGTTGACCACTGAAGCTTTCTTT.

This chain connects TRBV4-3 to TRBJ1-3; unclear D gene. The germline gives CDR1 LGHNA, CDR2 YSLEER. This CDR3 comprises 15 residues. Trimming removed 0 bases at V and 1 base at J, with 7 bases between. This chain's CDR3 is CASSQEEGSGNTIYF. The CDR3 DNA reads TGCGCCAGCAGCCAAGAGGAGGGATCTGGAAACACCATATATTTT.

The gene calls are TRBV14 and TRBJ2-7, with D possibly being TRBD1 (6 bases). The CDR3 covers 13 residues. The germline gives CDR1 SGHDN, CDR2 FVKESK. V dropped 1 base and J dropped 2 bases, with 6 bases sitting between them. CDR3 amino acids: CASSQGTAYEQYF. DNA for the CDR3: TGTGCCAGCAGCCAAGGGACAGCCTACGAGCAGTACTTC.

V and J are TRBV29-1 and TRBJ2-7; 8 bases are a match to TRBD1. The CDR3 is 13 residues long. Germline CDR1 reads SQVTM; CDR2 reads ANQGSEA. V dropped 5 bases and J dropped 1; count of bases not matched to a gene: 4. DNA of the CDR3: TGCAGCGTTCTGGGACAGGAGTCCTACGAGCAGTACTTC. Protein product: CSVLGQESYEQYF.

V gene TRBV9 combines with J gene TRBJ1-1; no clear D. Trimming removed 1 base at V and 0 bases at J, with 10 bases between. From germline, CDR1 is SGDLS and CDR2 YYNGEE. The CDR3 extends over 15 amino acids. DNA for the CDR3: TGTGCCAGCAGCGTATCAACAGACATGAACACTGAAGCTTTCTTT. Translation: CASSVSTDMNTEAFF. Drawing the rest from reference TRBV9 and TRBJ1-1, the complete variable domain is DSGVTQTPKHLITATGQRVTLRCSPRSGDLSVYWYQQSLDQGLQFLIQYYNGEERAKGNILERFSAQQFPDLHSELNLSSLELGDSALYFCASSVSTDMNTEAFFGQGTRLTVV.

The V gene is TRBV5-1, the J gene TRBJ1-4; no clear D. CDR3 length equals 12 residues. The V gene lost 4 bases and the J gene lost 5 bases, with 6 bases spanning the gap. Germline lookup yields CDR1 SGHRS and CDR2 YFSETQ. CDR3 protein: CASSQNNEKLFF. CDR3 coding DNA: TGCGCCAGCAGCCAGAACAATGAAAAACTGTTTTTT.

The chain has TRBV2 and TRBJ2-2; D might be TRBD2 (6 bases). The ends were cut back, 4 bases at V and 4 bases at J, with 16 bases in the middle. The germline V gene encodes CDR1 SNHLY and CDR2 FYNNEI. The CDR3 is made up of 16 amino acids. The CDR3 DNA reads as TGTGCCAGCAGTGGACCAATCGGAGGGTTCACCGGGGAGCTGTTTTTT. It translates to CASSGPIGGFTGELFF.

The V and J genes are TRBV15 and TRBJ1-1; D might be TRBD1 (6 bases). V gave up 0 bases and J gave up 0 bases, with 20 bases separating them. This CDR3 is 19 amino acids long. CDR1 and CDR2 from the germline V gene are LNHNV and YYDKDF (reference sequence). The CDR3 loop is CATSRDPFGQPFLNTEAFF. In nucleotides, the CDR3 is TGTGCCACCAGCAGAGACCCATTCGGACAGCCTTTTTTGAACACTGAAGCTTTCTTT. The entire variable domain, with the rest obtained from reference TRBV15 and TRBJ1-1, is as follows: DAMVIQNPRYQVTQFGKPVTLSCSQTLNHNVMYWYQQKSSQAPKLLFHYYDKDFNNEADTPDNFQSRRPNTSFCFLDIRSPGLGDTAMYLCATSRDPFGQPFLNTEAFFGQGTRLTVV.

The genes are TRBV15 and TRBJ2-7; TRBD2 is a possible D gene (5 bases). Germline CDR1 is LNHNV and CDR2 is YYDKDF (reference sequence). The CDR3 totals 14 residues. V lost 3 bases and J 2 bases, leaving 11 bases between the germline ends. In DNA, the CDR3 is TGTGCCACCAGCAGCGCGGGTAAGGCCTACGAGCAGTACTTC. The encoded protein is CATSSAGKAYEQYF.

This chain uses TRBV28 with TRBJ1-5; D call uncertain. V was cut by 3 bases and J by 0 bases, with 18 bases left in between. The CDR3 extends over 18 amino acids. Germline V gene sequence: CDR1 MDHEN, CDR2 SYDVKM. The CDR3 spells CASSLSRGISYSNQPQHF. The CDR3 DNA follows: TGTGCCAGCAGTTTGTCCCGGGGTATCAGTTATAGCAATCAGCCCCAGCATTTT.

This clone turned up a few times. The genes are TRBV27 and TRBJ2-1, with 9 bases that match TRBD1. The CDR3 has 14 amino acids. V lost 7 bases and J lost 8; bases outside the gene matches: 9. Germline V lookup: CDR1 MNHEY, CDR2 SMNVEV (reference sequence). Written as DNA, the CDR3 is TGTGCCAGCACCCGACAGGGGGGTTGGTATGAGCAGTTCTTC. The encoded protein is CASTRQGGWYEQFF.

V usage is TRBV30 and J usage is TRBJ2-2; 7 bases map to TRBD2. Germline trimming cut 4 bases from V and 4 bases from J; bases unmatched to any gene: 6. CDR1 is GTSNPN, CDR2 SVGIG, per germline (reference sequence). There are 14 residues in the CDR3. The CDR3 sequence is CAWIAGAGTGELFF. The DNA for the CDR3 is TGTGCCTGGATAGCGGGCGCGGGCACCGGGGAGCTGTTTTTT. Together with reference TRBV30 and TRBJ2-2, the CDR3 gives the full variable domain: SQTIHQWPATLVQPVGSPLSLECTVEGTSNPNLYWYRQAAGRGLQLLFYSVGIGQISSEVPQNLSASRPQDRQFILSSKKLLLSDSGFYLCAWIAGAGTGELFFGEGSRLTVL.

This chain connects TRBV19 to TRBJ1-2; 9 bases map to TRBD1. CDR3 length: 17 amino acids. J gave up 4 bases and V 9 bases, and 18 bases lay outside the gene matches. CDR1 LNHDA and CDR2 SQIVND come from the germline V gene (reference sequence). The CDR3 DNA sequence: TGTGCCAGCCTCTCACGTTCTCGGACAGGGGATCCCTATGGCTACACCTTC. It translates to CASLSRSRTGDPYGYTF.